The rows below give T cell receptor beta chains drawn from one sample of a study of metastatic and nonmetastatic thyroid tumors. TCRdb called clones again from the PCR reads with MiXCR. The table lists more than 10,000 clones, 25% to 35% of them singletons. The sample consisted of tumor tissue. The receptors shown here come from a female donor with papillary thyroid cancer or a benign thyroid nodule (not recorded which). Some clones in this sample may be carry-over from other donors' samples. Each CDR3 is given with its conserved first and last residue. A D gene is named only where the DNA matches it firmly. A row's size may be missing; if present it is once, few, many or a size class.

CDR3 protein: CASSRKTGGIQETQYF
CDR3 DNA: TGCGCCAGCAGCCGTAAGACAGGGGGAATACAAGAGACCCAGTACTTC
J gene: TRBJ2-5
D gene: TRBD1
clone size: medium-sized
V gene: TRBV5-1

CDR3 protein: CAWSLSFAAYEQYF
CDR3 DNA: TGTGCCTGGAGTCTATCATTTGCTGCCTACGAGCAGTACTTC
J gene: TRBJ2-7
D gene: -
clone size: -
V gene: TRBV30

CDR3 protein: CASSVTTGIVYEQYF
CDR3 DNA: TGTGCCAGCAGTGTAACTACAGGGATCGTCTACGAGCAGTACTTC
J gene: TRBJ2-7
D gene: -
clone size: few
V gene: TRBV6-1

CDR3 protein: CASSSLMRGNNSPLHF
CDR3 DNA: TGTGCCAGCAGCTCCCTGATGCGGGGGAATAATTCACCCCTCCACTTT
J gene: TRBJ1-6
D gene: -
clone size: -
V gene: TRBV13

CDR3 protein: CASSPTQTRYF
CDR3 DNA: TGTGCCAGCAGCCCTACCCAGACAAGGTACTTC
J gene: TRBJ2-7
D gene: -
clone size: medium-sized
V gene: TRBV27

CDR3 protein: CSASPADRATDTQYF
CDR3 DNA: TGCAGTGCTAGTCCCGCGGACAGGGCAACAGATACGCAGTATTTT
J gene: TRBJ2-3
D gene: TRBD1
clone size: -
V gene: TRBV20-1

CDR3 protein: CSVPGEREFDEQFF
CDR3 DNA: TGCAGTGTACCGGGGGAGCGGGAGTTCGATGAGCAGTTCTTC
J gene: TRBJ2-1
D gene: TRBD2
clone size: -
V gene: TRBV20-1

CDR3 protein: CASSVAGYNEQFF
CDR3 DNA: TGTGCCAGCAGTGTCGCGGGGTACAATGAGCAGTTCTTC
J gene: TRBJ2-1
D gene: -
clone size: few
V gene: TRBV6-1

CDR3 protein: CASNPTGMSEEQYF
CDR3 DNA: TGTGCCAGCAACCCTACCGGGATGTCTGAAGAGCAGTACTTC
J gene: TRBJ2-7
D gene: -
clone size: few
V gene: TRBV5-8

CDR3 protein: CASTLGTTKSNEQFF
CDR3 DNA: TGTGCCAGCACCCTCGGGACTACCAAGAGCAATGAGCAGTTCTTC
J gene: TRBJ2-1
D gene: TRBD2
clone size: -
V gene: TRBV11-2

CDR3 protein: CAWGWMSLHF
CDR3 DNA: TGTGCCTGGGGGTGGATGTCCCTCCACTTT
J gene: TRBJ1-6
D gene: -
clone size: few
V gene: TRBV30

CDR3 protein: CASSSSGGSYEQYF
CDR3 DNA: TGTGCCAGCAGCAGTAGCGGGGGCTCCTACGAGCAGTACTTC
J gene: TRBJ2-7
D gene: TRBD2
clone size: -
V gene: TRBV11-2

CDR3 protein: CAGRTGTDTQYF
CDR3 DNA: TGTGCCGGACGGACAGGCACAGATACGCAGTATTTT
J gene: TRBJ2-3
D gene: -
clone size: -
V gene: TRBV6-1

CDR3 protein: CASSFSVIVGRFANTGELFF
CDR3 DNA: TGTGCCAGCAGTTTTTCGGTGATCGTCGGACGGTTCGCGAACACCGGGGAGCTGTTTTTT
J gene: TRBJ2-2
D gene: -
clone size: -
V gene: TRBV27

CDR3 protein: CASNSDGNNSPLHF
CDR3 DNA: TGTGCCAGTAATTCAGACGGGAATAATTCACCCCTCCACTTT
J gene: TRBJ1-6
D gene: -
clone size: few
V gene: TRBV19

CDR3 protein: CASSTSTGFRETQYF
CDR3 DNA: TGTGCCAGCAGTACCTCGACAGGGTTCCGTGAGACCCAGTACTTC
J gene: TRBJ2-5
D gene: TRBD1
clone size: -
V gene: TRBV28

CDR3 protein: CASSQGSGELFF
CDR3 DNA: TGTGCCAGCAGCCAGGGGTCCGGGGAGCTGTTTTTT
J gene: TRBJ2-2
D gene: -
clone size: few
V gene: TRBV12-3/TRBV12-4